These 22 T cell receptor beta chains came from one sample sequenced in a study of blood T cell repertoires in COVID-19. Clones were sequenced by immunoSEQ multiplex PCR, and TCRdb holds only the in-frame ones, with some missing. The repertoire has nearly 55,000 clones, around 84% of them found once; the top ten carry over 9.5%. Sequencing input: peripheral blood. Receptors originate from a man between 65 and 79 years old with active COVID-19.

The CDR3 is CASWGGRKAGELFF. The CDR3 nucleotides read TGCGCCAGCTGGGGGGGGCGCAAGGCCGGGGAGCTGTTTTTT. This sequence joins TRBV5-1 and TRBJ2-2, with a weak D call TRBD2 (7 bases). The ends were cut back, 7 bases at V and 6 bases at J, with 16 bases in the middle. Germline loops: CDR1 SGHRS, CDR2 YFSETQ. CDR3 size: 14 residues.

The gene calls are TRBV6-1 and TRBJ1-2; TRBD1 matches at 7 bases. The length of the CDR3 is 15 residues. J was trimmed by 7 bases and V by 1 base; bases with no gene match: 9. CDR1 and CDR2 from the germline V gene are MNHNS and SASEGT. Here the CDR3 DNA reads TGTGCCAGCAGTGAAGAGGCAGGGGCAGGGGGTGGCTACACCTTC. Protein sequence: CASSEEAGAGGGYTF.

Remarks on this clone: It is unclear where the CDR3 begins or ends on the DNA, so no DNA is shown, and the CDR3 is as TCRdb lists it. The V gene is TRBV9, the J gene TRBJ2-1; the DNA was not compared with TRBD2, the D call given in the table. CDR1 is SGDLS, CDR2 YYNGEE, per germline. The CDR3 contains 14 residues when both ends are counted. CDR3 sequence reads: CASTFGSLTDEQFF.

The chain couples TRBV19 to TRBJ2-7; 7 bases map to TRBD1. There are 14 residues in the CDR3. The germline CDR1 and CDR2 sequences are LNHDA and SQIVND (reference sequence). V trimming: 2 bases; J trimming: 0 bases; junction bases outside the gene matches: 1. The chain's CDR3 is CASSIWTGSYEQYF. As DNA, the CDR3 is TGTGCCAGTAGTATATGGACAGGCTCCTACGAGCAGTACTTC.

V gene TRBV7-3 combines with J gene TRBJ1-3, with TRBD1 as a possible D gene (6 bases). The CDR3 contains 16 residues. Germline CDR1 and CDR2: SGHTA and FQGTGA. V lost 5 bases to trimming and J lost 0 bases, with 14 bases between them. The CDR3 DNA follows: TGTGCCAGCAGCCTCGGACAGTCCTCCTCTGGAAACACCATATATTTT. Its protein is CASSLGQSSSGNTIYF.

The chain employs TRBV12-3 or TRBV12-4 and TRBJ1-1; possibly TRBD1 for D (6 bases). V lost 6 bases and J lost 6, with 11 bases in between. The CDR3 length is 12 residues. CDR3 in DNA: TGTGCCAGCAGGCGGGGGCGAGCTGAAGCTTTCTTT. As protein: CASRRGRAEAFF.

The rearrangement joins TRBV5-1 to TRBJ1-6; 7 nucleotides line up with TRBD1. J lost 7 bases, V lost 5 bases, and 6 bases had no gene match. From germline, CDR1 is SGHRS and CDR2 YFSETQ. This CDR3 comprises 14 residues. The CDR3 is CASSSPGQNSPLHF. CDR3 nucleotides: TGCGCCAGCAGTTCTCCGGGACAGAATTCACCCCTCCACTTT.

J is TRBJ1-5 and V is TRBV9; D gene unclear. Deletions cut 3 bases from V and 6 bases from J, with 10 bases between. CDR1 is SGDLS, CDR2 YYNGEE, per germline. The CDR3 covers 13 residues. The CDR3 nucleotides read TGTGCCAGCAGCGCCTCATACACTCAGCCCCAGCATTTT. As protein: CASSASYTQPQHF.

This sequence joins TRBV19 and TRBJ2-3; D not certain. This CDR3 spans 14 amino acids. Germline V gene data show CDR1 as LNHDA and CDR2 as SQIVND (reference sequence). Trimming pared 6 bases from V and 0 bases from J, leaving 10 bases between. In DNA form, the CDR3 reads TGTGCCAGTAGCGCCTCGGTTAGCACAGATACGCAGTATTTT. Translation: CASSASVSTDTQYF.

The chain couples TRBV24-1 to TRBJ1-1, with D unclear. V shed 10 bases and J shed 0 bases, with 11 bases lying between them. Per germline, CDR1 KGHDR and CDR2 SFDVKD. CDR3 length equals 13 residues. The DNA for the CDR3 is TGTGCCACGGCAGGCGGGCTGAACACTGAAGCTTTCTTT. Amino acid sequence: CATAGGLNTEAFF.

The CDR3 region has the DNA TGTGCCAGCAGCAGAACGAGCGCAAGCACAGATACGCAGTATTTT. This codes for CASSRTSASTDTQYF. This sequence joins TRBV7-3 and TRBJ2-3; no reliable D call. Germline assignment: CDR1 SGHTA and CDR2 FQGTGA. V lost 5 bases, J lost 0 bases, and 12 bases lay in between. This CDR3 has 15 amino acids.

In its sample, this clone was seen once. The rearrangement uses TRBV5-1 and TRBJ2-1; 9 bases map to TRBD1. Trimming took 4 bases from V and 6 from J; bases not matched to a gene: 14. CDR1 and CDR2 from the germline V gene are SGHRS and YFSETQ. CDR3 length equals 17 residues. CDR3 loop: CASSLRPAGQGSNEQFF. In DNA, the CDR3 is TGCGCCAGCAGCCTAAGACCGGCGGGACAGGGATCCAATGAGCAGTTCTTC.

For the CDR3, the DNA is TGTGCCAGCAGGGGACAGGGGGCGGCTGAAGCTTTCTTT. Its protein is CASRGQGAAEAFF. This chain joins TRBV28 and TRBJ1-1; 12 bases fit TRBD1. CDR1 and CDR2 (germline): MDHEN, SYDVKM. This CDR3 is built from 13 residues. The V gene end was trimmed by 6 bases and the J gene end by 6 bases; junction bases not matched to a gene: 2.

The genes are TRBV3-1 (or the pseudogene TRBV3-2) and TRBJ2-5, with 8 bases that match TRBD2. V gave up 3 bases and J gave up 3 bases; unmatched junction bases: 3. CDR1 and CDR2 from the germline V gene are LGHDT and YNNKEL (reference sequence). This CDR3 contains 14 residues. CDR3 amino acids: CASSHLAGKETQYF. CDR3 sequence (DNA): TGTGCCAGCAGCCACTTAGCGGGGAAAGAGACCCAGTACTTC.

The rearrangement links TRBV29-1 to TRBJ1-1, with 7 nucleotides matching TRBD1. In germline, CDR1 is SQVTM, CDR2 ANQGSEA. This CDR3 spans 12 amino acids. Unmatched junction bases numbered 9, after V lost 7 bases and J lost 7 bases. The CDR3 here is CSGVPGQIEAFF. CDR3 nucleotides: TGCAGCGGTGTCCCGGGACAGATTGAAGCTTTCTTT.

This clone was detected only once. J is TRBJ2-7 and V is TRBV27, with 8 bases identical to TRBD1. With V trimmed by 4 bases and J by 4 bases, 6 bases remained unmatched. CDR1 is MNHEY, CDR2 SMNVEV, per germline (reference sequence). The CDR3 sequence is 14 residues long. CDR3 loop: CASSSSGTGYEQYF. The CDR3 DNA reads TGTGCCAGCAGTTCCTCCGGGACAGGATACGAGCAGTACTTC.

The chain recombines TRBV7-2 with TRBJ1-2; 8 bases fit TRBD1. This CDR3 has 13 residues. The junction had 6 bases not matched to a gene; V was cut back by 4 bases and J by 8 bases. CDR1 and CDR2 (germline): SGHTA, FQGNSA. The CDR3 loop reads CASSWDRPLGYTF. The CDR3 DNA is TGTGCCAGCAGCTGGGACAGGCCCCTGGGCTACACCTTC.

J is TRBJ1-5 and V is TRBV7-9, with a tentative D call TRBD1 (6 bases). The CDR3 extends over 16 amino acids. Germline V gene data show CDR1 as SEHNR and CDR2 as FQNEAQ (reference sequence). The V and J ends lost 3 bases and 1 base respectively, with 13 bases between them. CDR3 DNA: TGTGCCAGCAGCTTTGGGGGCAGCAGGAGCAATCAGCCCCAGCATTTT. This codes for CASSFGGSRSNQPQHF.

The V call is TRBV2, the J call TRBJ1-3; D is possibly TRBD1 (5 bases). CDR3 length: 15 amino acids. The germline gives CDR1 SNHLY, CDR2 FYNNEI. V was pared by 6 bases and J by 0 bases, with 12 bases between. The CDR3 region is CASRAGTISGNTIYF. The CDR3 region has the DNA TGTGCCAGCAGAGCCGGGACTATCTCTGGAAACACCATATATTTT.

Here the CDR3 reads CASSQGLATYEQYF. CDR3 nucleotides: TGTGCCAGCAGCCAGGGACTAGCTACCTACGAGCAGTACTTC. The genes are TRBV7-8 and TRBJ2-7; 9 bases match TRBD2. There are 14 residues in the CDR3. Losses at the gene ends were 5 bases for V and 2 bases for J; bases not matched to a gene: 4. Germline CDR1 is SGHVS and CDR2 is FQNEAQ.

The chain couples TRBV7-9 to TRBJ1-2; weak D call: TRBD1 (6 bases). The CDR3 consists of 15 residues. Trimming pared 0 bases from V and 7 bases from J, leaving 15 bases between. Germline V gives CDR1 SEHNR, CDR2 FQNEAQ (reference sequence). The CDR3 DNA reads TGTGCCAGCAGCTTAGCGCTTTCAGGGGCTTCTGGCTACACCTTC. It encodes CASSLALSGASGYTF.

This clone has only one observation. This chain uses TRBV5-4 with TRBJ2-7; D may be TRBD1 (6 bases). Germline CDR1 SGHNT, CDR2 YYREEE (reference sequence). The V gene lost 5 bases and the J gene lost 0 bases, with 15 bases spanning the gap. The CDR3 runs to 15 residues. The CDR3 spells CASSPGVLISYEQYF. The DNA of the CDR3 is TGTGCCAGCAGTCCAGGGGTCCTGATCTCCTACGAGCAGTACTTC.